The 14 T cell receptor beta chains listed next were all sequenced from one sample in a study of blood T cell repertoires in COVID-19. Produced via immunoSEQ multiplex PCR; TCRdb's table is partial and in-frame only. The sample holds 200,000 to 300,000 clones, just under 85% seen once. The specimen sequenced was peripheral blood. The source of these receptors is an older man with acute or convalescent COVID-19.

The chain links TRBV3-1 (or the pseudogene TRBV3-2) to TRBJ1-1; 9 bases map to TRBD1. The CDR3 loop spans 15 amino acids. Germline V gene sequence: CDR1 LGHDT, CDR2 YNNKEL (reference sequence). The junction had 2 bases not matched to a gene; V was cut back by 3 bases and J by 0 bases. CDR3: CASSQGTGMNTEAFF. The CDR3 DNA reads TGTGCCAGCAGCCAGGGGACAGGGATGAACACTGAAGCTTTCTTT.

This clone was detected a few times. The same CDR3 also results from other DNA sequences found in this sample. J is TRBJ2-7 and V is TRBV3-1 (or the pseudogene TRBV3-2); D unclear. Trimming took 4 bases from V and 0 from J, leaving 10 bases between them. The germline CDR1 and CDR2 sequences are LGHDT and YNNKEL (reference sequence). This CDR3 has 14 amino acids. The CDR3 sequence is CASSPRRSSYEQYF. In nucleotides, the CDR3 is TGTGCCAGCAGCCCTCGAAGGAGCTCCTACGAGCAGTACTTC.

The CDR3 DNA sequence: TGTGCCAGCAGCTGGACAGGGGCGGGCAATCAGCCCCAGCATTTT. This encodes CASSWTGAGNQPQHF. This chain links TRBV2 with TRBJ1-5, with 9 bases fitting TRBD1. Germline CDR1 is SNHLY and CDR2 is FYNNEI. Trimming took 6 bases from V and 2 from J; bases not matched to a gene: 5. The CDR3 has 15 amino acids.

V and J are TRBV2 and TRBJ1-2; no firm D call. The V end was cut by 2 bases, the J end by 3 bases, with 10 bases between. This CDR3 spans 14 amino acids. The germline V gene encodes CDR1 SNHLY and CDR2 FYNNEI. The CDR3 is CASSEPRRDYGYTF. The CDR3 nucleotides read TGTGCCAGCAGTGAACCCAGGAGGGACTATGGCTACACCTTC.

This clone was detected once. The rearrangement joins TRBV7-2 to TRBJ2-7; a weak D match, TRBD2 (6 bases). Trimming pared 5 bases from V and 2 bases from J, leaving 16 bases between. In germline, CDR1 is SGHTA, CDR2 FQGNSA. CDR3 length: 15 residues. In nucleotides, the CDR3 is TGTGCCAGCAGCCCCGGGACTCTCGGAACCTACGAGCAGTACTTC. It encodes CASSPGTLGTYEQYF.

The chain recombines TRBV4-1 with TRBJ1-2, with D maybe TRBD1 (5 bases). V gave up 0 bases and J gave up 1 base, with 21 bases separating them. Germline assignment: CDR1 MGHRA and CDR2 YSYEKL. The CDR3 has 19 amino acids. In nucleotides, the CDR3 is TGCGCCAGCAGCCAAGATATGGGGCCATACAGAACTTTTAACTATGGCTACACCTTC. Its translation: CASSQDMGPYRTFNYGYTF.

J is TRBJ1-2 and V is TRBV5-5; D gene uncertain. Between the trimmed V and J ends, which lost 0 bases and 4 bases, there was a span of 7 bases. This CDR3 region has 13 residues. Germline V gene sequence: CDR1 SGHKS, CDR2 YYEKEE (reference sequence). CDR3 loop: CASSLEGSYGYTF. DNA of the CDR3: TGTGCCAGCAGCTTGGAAGGGAGCTATGGCTACACCTTC.

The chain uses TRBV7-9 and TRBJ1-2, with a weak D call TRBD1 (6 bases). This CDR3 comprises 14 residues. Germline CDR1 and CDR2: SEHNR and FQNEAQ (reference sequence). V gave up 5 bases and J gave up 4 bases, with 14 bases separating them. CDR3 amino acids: CASSQGGRGYGYTF. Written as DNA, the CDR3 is TGTGCCAGCAGCCAAGGGGGTAGAGGCTATGGCTACACCTTC.

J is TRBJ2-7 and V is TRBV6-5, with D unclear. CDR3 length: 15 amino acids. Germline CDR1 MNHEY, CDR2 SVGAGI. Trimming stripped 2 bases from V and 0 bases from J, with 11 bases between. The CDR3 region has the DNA TGTGCCAGCAGTTACAGCCAGGCGCCCTCCTACGAGCAGTACTTC. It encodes CASSYSQAPSYEQYF.

The CDR3 here is CASSWGRGGFYEQYF. The CDR3 nucleotides are TGTGCCAGCAGTTGGGGCCGGGGGGGATTCTACGAGCAGTACTTC. The rearrangement uses TRBV28 and TRBJ2-7; 8 nucleotides match TRBD2. Unmatched junction bases numbered 8, after V lost 4 bases and J lost 3 bases. There are 15 residues in the CDR3. Germline CDR1 MDHEN, CDR2 SYDVKM. The full variable domain, in which reference TRBV28 and TRBJ2-7 provide the parts outside the CDR3, is DVKVTQSSRYLVKRTGEKVFLECVQDMDHENMFWYRQDPGLGLRLIYFSYDVKMKEKGDIPEGYSVSREKKERFSLILESASTNQTSMYLCASSWGRGGFYEQYFGPGTRLTVT.

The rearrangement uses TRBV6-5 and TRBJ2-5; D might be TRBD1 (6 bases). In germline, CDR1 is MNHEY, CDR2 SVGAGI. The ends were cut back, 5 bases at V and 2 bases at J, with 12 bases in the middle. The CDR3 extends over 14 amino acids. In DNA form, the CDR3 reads TGTGCCAGCAGTCCAAACAGGGCACAAGAGACCCAGTACTTC. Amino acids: CASSPNRAQETQYF.

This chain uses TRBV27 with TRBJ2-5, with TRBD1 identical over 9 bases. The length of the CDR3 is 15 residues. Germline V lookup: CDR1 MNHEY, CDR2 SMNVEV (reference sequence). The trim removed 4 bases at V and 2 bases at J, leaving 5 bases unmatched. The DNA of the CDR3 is TGTGCCAGCAGTTCACACAGGGGGCGGCAAGAGACCCAGTACTTC. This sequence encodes CASSSHRGRQETQYF.

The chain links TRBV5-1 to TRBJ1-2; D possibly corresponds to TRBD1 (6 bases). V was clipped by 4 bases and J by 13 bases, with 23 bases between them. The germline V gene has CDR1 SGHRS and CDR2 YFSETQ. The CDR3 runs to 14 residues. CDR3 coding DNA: TGCGCCAGCAGCCCGCAATGGACAGCGCCGAACCTCACCTTC. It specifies CASSPQWTAPNLTF.

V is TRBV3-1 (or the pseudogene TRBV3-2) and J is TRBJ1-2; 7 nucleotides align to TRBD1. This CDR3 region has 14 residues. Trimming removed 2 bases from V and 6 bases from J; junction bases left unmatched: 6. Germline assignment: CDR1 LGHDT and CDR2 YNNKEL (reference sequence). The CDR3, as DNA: TGTGCCAGCAGCCAAAGGACAGGCCGCAATGGCTACACCTTC. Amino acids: CASSQRTGRNGYTF.